One sample yielded the 29 T cell receptor beta chains listed below, sequenced in a study of shared clonotypes between healthy human individuals. Libraries were prepared by immunoSEQ multiplex PCR; TCRdb keeps only in-frame clonotypes and omits some of them. The sample lists approximately 500,000 clones, around 73% occurring once. The material sequenced was PBMCs. These receptors all come from a woman in her thirties or forties in good health. Some clones in this sample may be carry-over from other donors' samples.

The chain links TRBV6-1 to TRBJ2-5, with 7 nucleotides matching TRBD1. V dropped 5 bases and J dropped 7; count of bases not matched to a gene: 13. The CDR3 has 15 amino acids. The V gene's germline CDR1 is MNHNS and CDR2 SASEGT. In DNA, the CDR3 is TGTGCCAGCAGTCCGCGGTGGGACAGTTTTGGGACCCAGTACTTC. The encoded protein is CASSPRWDSFGTQYF.

This sequence joins TRBV5-6 and TRBJ2-3, with TRBD2 matching 9 bases. Per the germline V gene, CDR1 is SGHDT and CDR2 is YYEEEE. The CDR3 consists of 15 residues. Trimming cost V 4 bases and J 5 bases; bases outside gene matches: 8. The CDR3 region is CASSPLAGSVDTQYF. The CDR3 DNA is TGTGCCAGCAGCCCTCTAGCGGGATCCGTAGATACGCAGTATTTT.

This clone came up a few times. This chain uses TRBV7-2 with TRBJ2-5; 11 bases match TRBD2. V shed 5 bases and J 2 bases; nucleotides not matched to a gene: 7. The germline V gene encodes CDR1 SGHTA and CDR2 FQGNSA. The CDR3 extends over 16 amino acids. In nucleotides, the CDR3 is TGTGCCAGCAGCGAGGGAGGGACTAGCGGACAAGAGACCCAGTACTTC. It specifies CASSEGGTSGQETQYF.

V is TRBV27 and J is TRBJ1-2; tentative D call: TRBD1 (5 bases). This CDR3 comprises 13 residues. Germline-derived CDR1 and CDR2 are MNHEY and SMNVEV (reference sequence). The germline V and J ends were trimmed by 3 bases and 8 bases, with 13 bases remaining between them. The CDR3 reads CASSLSGPGGYTF. For the CDR3, the DNA is TGTGCCAGCAGTTTGTCAGGGCCCGGGGGCTACACCTTC.

This chain joins TRBV4-1 and TRBJ2-7; D is perhaps TRBD1 (5 bases). The V gene lost 2 bases and the J gene lost 3 bases, with 14 bases spanning the gap. Germline V gives CDR1 MGHRA, CDR2 YSYEKL. The CDR3 is 15 residues long. The CDR3 DNA is TGCGCCAGCAGCCAAAGACAGTTACCAGACTACGAGCAGTACTTC. Translation: CASSQRQLPDYEQYF.

The chain joins TRBV4-2 to TRBJ2-1; D ambiguous. The ends were cut back, 2 bases at V and 7 bases at J, with 15 bases in the middle. This CDR3 region has 15 residues. Germline V gives CDR1 LGHNA, CDR2 YNFKEQ. As DNA, the CDR3 is TGTGCCAGCAGCCAACGTCTAGATGGCAAAAATGAGCAGTTCTTC. Its protein product is CASSQRLDGKNEQFF.

A single count supports this clone. The rearrangement links TRBV2 to TRBJ2-7; tentative D call: TRBD2 (6 bases). This CDR3 contains 14 residues. V lost 3 bases and J lost 5, with 14 bases in between. The germline CDR1 and CDR2 sequences are SNHLY and FYNNEI. The CDR3 region is CASSDGTRLHEQYF. The CDR3, as DNA: TGTGCCAGCAGTGACGGGACTCGCCTCCACGAGCAGTACTTC.

The genes are TRBV19 and TRBJ2-1; 12 nucleotides agree with TRBD2. Germline V gene lookup returns CDR1 LNHDA and CDR2 SQIVND (reference sequence). The V and J ends lost 6 bases and 0 bases, in that order; junction bases with no gene match: 6. The CDR3 consists of 17 residues. The CDR3 sequence: CASRTSGSFSSYNEQFF. CDR3 sequence (DNA): TGTGCCAGTAGGACTAGCGGGAGCTTCAGCTCCTACAATGAGCAGTTCTTC.

The chain links TRBV7-3 to TRBJ2-7; possibly TRBD2 for D (6 bases). CDR3 length: 13 residues. CDR1 is SGHTA and CDR2 is FQGTGA in the germline V gene. The V gene lost 6 bases and the J gene lost 3 bases, with 12 bases spanning the gap. This chain's CDR3 is CASRSRESYEQYF. The CDR3 DNA is TGTGCCAGCAGATCACGGGAGAGCTACGAGCAGTACTTC. Full variable domain (rest looked up from reference TRBV7-3 and TRBJ2-7): GAGVSQTPSNKVTEKGKYVELRCDPISGHTALYWYRQSLGQGPEFLIYFQGTGAADDSGLPNDRFFAVRPEGSVSTLKIQRTERGDSAVYLCASRSRESYEQYFGPGTRLTVT.

The V and J genes are TRBV2 and TRBJ2-1, with TRBD2 matching 9 bases. The CDR3 spans 14 residues. V shed 5 bases and J 10 bases; nucleotides not matched to a gene: 9. The germline CDR1 and CDR2 sequences are SNHLY and FYNNEI. CDR3 coding DNA: TGTGCCAGCAGTACCAGCGGGAGGCCCAACGAGCAGTTCTTC. Translation: CASSTSGRPNEQFF.

This clone is a singleton in its sample. This rearrangement joins TRBV5-4 to TRBJ1-2, with D possibly being TRBD1 (5 bases). This CDR3 is built from 16 residues. V was cut by 0 bases and J by 5 bases, with 17 bases left in between. Germline lookup yields CDR1 SGHNT and CDR2 YYREEE (reference sequence). The CDR3 loop reads CASSLEGRGDRYGYTF. CDR3 nucleotides: TGTGCCAGCAGCTTGGAGGGACGGGGTGACCGTTATGGCTACACCTTC.

The V and J genes are TRBV7-8 and TRBJ2-1; 8 positions match TRBD2. Unmatched junction bases numbered 11, after V lost 2 bases and J lost 8 bases. The germline V gene has CDR1 SGHVS and CDR2 FQNEAQ. CDR3 length: 16 amino acids. CDR3 amino acids: CASSLFRAGVGDEQFF. CDR3 sequence (DNA): TGTGCCAGCAGCTTATTCCGAGCGGGAGTGGGGGATGAGCAGTTCTTC.

The V call is TRBV7-3, the J call TRBJ2-1; D could derive from TRBD1 or TRBD2 (5 bases each). Germline loops: CDR1 SGHTA, CDR2 FQGTGA. V lost 2 bases, J lost 6 bases, and 17 bases lay in between. This CDR3 has 16 residues. CDR3 DNA: TGTGCCAGCAGCTTATCCGTGGGATTTGGGACCAATGAGCAGTTCTTC. Protein product: CASSLSVGFGTNEQFF.

This clone occurred a few times. The chain uses TRBV19 and TRBJ2-7; no clear D gene. The CDR3 is made up of 14 amino acids. Germline CDR1 reads LNHDA; CDR2 reads SQIVND (reference sequence). V lost 4 bases and J 7 bases, leaving 17 bases between the germline ends. CDR3 coding DNA: TGTGCCAGTAGTAAGACTCCGGTACAGACTGAGCAGTACTTC. Protein: CASSKTPVQTEQYF.

This chain connects TRBV7-2 to TRBJ2-7; possible D gene TRBD2, 6 bases. Germline values: CDR1 SGHTA, CDR2 FQGNSA. This CDR3 has 13 amino acids. The V and J ends lost 6 bases and 4 bases respectively, with 13 bases between them. This CDR3 is CASSEISGYEQYF. The CDR3 nucleotides read TGTGCCAGCAGTGAGATTAGCGGATACGAGCAGTACTTC.

J is TRBJ1-4 and V is TRBV11-2; D gene ambiguous. Trimming left V 0 bases short and J 0 bases short, with 17 bases between. Germline V gene sequence: CDR1 SGHAT, CDR2 FQNNGV. The CDR3 has 19 amino acids. The CDR3: CASSLEGGIGPATNEKLFF. DNA for the CDR3: TGTGCCAGCAGCTTAGAAGGAGGGATTGGCCCTGCAACTAATGAAAAACTGTTTTTT. Using reference TRBV11-2 and TRBJ1-4 for the parts outside the CDR3, the full variable domain is EAGVAQSPRYKIIEKRQSVAFWCNPISGHATLYWYQQILGQGPKLLIQFQNNGVVDDSQLPKDRFSAERLKGVDSTLKIQPAKLEDSAVYLCASSLEGGIGPATNEKLFFGSGTQLSVL.

The rearrangement links TRBV9 to TRBJ1-3; 7 bases line up with TRBD1. Germline V gene data show CDR1 as SGDLS and CDR2 as YYNGEE. Trimming took 1 base from V and 4 from J; bases not matched to a gene: 2. The CDR3 spans 14 residues. The CDR3 DNA follows: TGTGCCAGCAGCGTAACAGGGGCCGGAAACACCATATATTTT. Protein: CASSVTGAGNTIYF.

The chain links TRBV4-2 to TRBJ2-3, with D possibly being TRBD1 (5 bases). The V gene lost 0 bases and the J gene lost 4 bases, with 14 bases spanning the gap. Germline lookup yields CDR1 LGHNA and CDR2 YNFKEQ. The CDR3 totals 16 residues. This CDR3 is CASSQDRQGGADTQYF. Here the CDR3 DNA reads TGTGCCAGCAGCCAAGATAGGCAGGGTGGTGCAGATACGCAGTATTTT.

This clone was detected only once. The chain uses TRBV19 and TRBJ2-7; a possible D gene is TRBD2 (5 bases). CDR3 length: 12 residues. The V end lost 4 bases, the J end lost 5 bases, and 9 bases lay between the germline ends. CDR1 is LNHDA, CDR2 SQIVND, per germline (reference sequence). The CDR3 DNA reads as TGTGCCAGTAGTACGCGGGTAGACGAGCAGTACTTC. Translated: CASSTRVDEQYF.

V usage is TRBV7-3 and J usage is TRBJ2-1, with 9 bases identical to TRBD1. Looked up from germline, CDR1 is SGHTA and CDR2 is FQGTGA. The CDR3 covers 15 residues. With V trimmed by 5 bases and J by 6 bases, 8 bases remained unmatched. CDR3 sequence: CASSAPGQGVNEQFF. The CDR3 DNA sequence: TGTGCCAGCAGCGCGCCGGGACAGGGAGTCAATGAGCAGTTCTTC.

The rearrangement joins TRBV7-3 to TRBJ2-1, with 7 bases identical to TRBD2. Germline CDR1 and CDR2: SGHTA and FQGTGA. Trimming cost V 5 bases and J 8 bases; bases outside gene matches: 9. CDR3 length: 14 amino acids. The CDR3 loop reads CASSRIAGVDEQFF. CDR3 coding DNA: TGTGCCAGCAGCAGAATAGCGGGTGTGGATGAGCAGTTCTTC.

This clone was seen more than once but under ten times. CDR3 residues: CAISETERNTEAFF. In DNA form, the CDR3 reads TGTGCCATCAGTGAAACCGAAAGGAACACTGAAGCTTTCTTT. The genes are TRBV10-3 and TRBJ1-1; D unclear. CDR3 length: 14 amino acids. V was pared by 3 bases and J by 1 base, with 9 bases between. Germline-derived CDR1 and CDR2 are ENHRY and SYGVKD.

The rearrangement uses TRBV7-2 and TRBJ1-1, with D possibly matching TRBD1 (5 bases). The CDR3 runs to 13 residues. The germline V gene has CDR1 SGHTA and CDR2 FQGNSA. CDR3 sequence (DNA): TGTGCAACAAAGGTGACAGCCAACACTGAAGCTTTCTTT. Translating gives CATKVTANTEAFF. The full variable domain, its missing parts supplied by reference TRBV7-2 and TRBJ1-1, is GAGVSQSPSNKVTEKGKDVELRCDPISGHTALYWYRQSLGQGLEFLIYFQGNSAPDKSGLPSDRFSAERTGGSVSTLTIQRTQQEDSAVYLCATKVTANTEAFFGQGTRLTVV.

To note about this clone: A much more abundant neighbour one base away suggests this may be a read error. The chain links TRBV7-9 to TRBJ2-2; no firm D call. Germline lookup yields CDR1 SEHNR and CDR2 FQNEAQ (reference sequence). The CDR3 length is 13 residues. The CDR3 loop is CSSKSINTGELFF. As DNA, the CDR3 is TGTTCCAGCAAGTCCATAAACACCGGGGAGCTGTTTTTT.

V usage is TRBV7-2 and J usage is TRBJ1-1; D unresolved. Trimming took 2 bases from V and 1 from J, leaving 8 bases between them. Per the germline V gene, CDR1 is SGHTA and CDR2 is FQGNSA. CDR3 length: 14 amino acids. The CDR3 loop reads CASSLWQPNTEAFF. CDR3 sequence (DNA): TGTGCCAGCAGCTTATGGCAGCCGAACACTGAAGCTTTCTTT.

About this clone itself: At the DNA level, this CDR3 is encoded by other sequences in the same sample as well. This rearrangement joins TRBV30 to TRBJ2-2; 7 bases are shared with TRBD2. This CDR3 is built from 19 residues. Germline V CDR1 and CDR2: GTSNPN, SVGIG (reference sequence). The V segment lost 2 bases and the J segment 0 bases; nucleotides outside the gene matches: 15. CDR3 residues: CAWSKSQGLQISNTGELFF. CDR3 sequence (DNA): TGTGCCTGGAGTAAATCTCAGGGACTACAAATCTCGAACACCGGGGAGCTGTTTTTT.

This sequence joins TRBV5-1 and TRBJ2-3, with 7 bases identical to TRBD2. With 4 bases clipped from V and 6 bases from J, the junction kept 2 bases outside the gene matches. The CDR3 spans 12 residues. Looked up from germline, CDR1 is SGHRS and CDR2 is YFSETQ. This CDR3 is CASSGGGDTQYF. DNA for the CDR3: TGCGCCAGCAGCGGGGGAGGGGATACGCAGTATTTT.

The chain links TRBV7-2 to TRBJ1-2; D might be TRBD1 (5 bases). V dropped 5 bases and J dropped 2 bases, with 12 bases sitting between them. The CDR3 extends over 14 amino acids. CDR1 and CDR2 from the germline V gene are SGHTA and FQGNSA. The CDR3 region has the DNA TGTGCCAGCAGCCCCCCTGGGGGAAACTATGGCTACACCTTC. Protein sequence: CASSPPGGNYGYTF.

Worth noting for this clone: Other nucleotide sequences in the sample specify the same CDR3. The chain combines TRBV30 with TRBJ2-7; D is unresolved. Germline assignment: CDR1 GTSNPN and CDR2 SVGIG (reference sequence). The CDR3 consists of 11 residues. Trimming removed 0 bases from V and 4 bases from J, with 4 bases in between. CDR3 in DNA: TGTGCCTGGAGTGTTACTTACGAGCAGTACTTC. Its translation is CAWSVTYEQYF.